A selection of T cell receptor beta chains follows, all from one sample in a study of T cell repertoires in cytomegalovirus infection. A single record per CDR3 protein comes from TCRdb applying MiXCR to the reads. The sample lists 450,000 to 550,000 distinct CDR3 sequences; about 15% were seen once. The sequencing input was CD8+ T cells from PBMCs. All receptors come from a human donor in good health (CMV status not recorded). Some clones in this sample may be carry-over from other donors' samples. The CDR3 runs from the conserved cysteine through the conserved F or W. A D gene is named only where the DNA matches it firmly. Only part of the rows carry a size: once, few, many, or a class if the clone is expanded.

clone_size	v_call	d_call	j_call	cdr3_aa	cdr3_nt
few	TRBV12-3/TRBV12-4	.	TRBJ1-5	CASSAVSHQPQHF	TGTGCCAGCTCGGCGGTTAGCCATCAGCCCCAGCATTTT
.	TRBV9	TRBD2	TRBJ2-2	CASSATSGMNTGELFF	TGTGCCAGCAGCGCTACTAGCGGGATGAACACCGGGGAGCTGTTTTTT
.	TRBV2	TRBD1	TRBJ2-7	CASSTDRGSKHEQYF	TGTGCCAGCAGTACCGACAGGGGATCGAAACACGAGCAGTACTTC
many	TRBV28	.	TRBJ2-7	CASSRRQVLSVSYEQYF	TGTGCCAGCAGTAGGAGACAGGTTCTTTCTGTTTCCTACGAGCAGTACTTC
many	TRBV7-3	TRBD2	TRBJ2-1	CASSLGSGRAEGYNEQFF	TGTGCCAGCAGCTTGGGTAGCGGGAGGGCCGAGGGGTACAATGAGCAGTTCTTC
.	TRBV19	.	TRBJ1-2	CASRGKAIYGYTF	TGTGCCAGCAGGGGCAAAGCGATCTATGGCTACACCTTC
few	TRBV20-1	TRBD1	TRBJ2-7	CSAMGQGYEQYF	TGCAGTGCTATGGGACAGGGTTACGAGCAGTACTTC
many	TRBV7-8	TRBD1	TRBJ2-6	CASSPRGTGGPLSGANVLTF	TGTGCCAGCAGCCCCAGGGGGACAGGGGGCCCCCTCTCTGGGGCCAACGTCCTGACTTTC
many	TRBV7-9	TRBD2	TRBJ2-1	CASSFPEVAGAGNEQFF	TGTGCCAGCAGCTTCCCCGAGGTAGCGGGGGCCGGGAATGAGCAGTTCTTC
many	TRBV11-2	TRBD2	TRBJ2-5	CASSLELAGGGETQYF	TGTGCCAGCAGCTTAGAACTAGCGGGAGGTGGAGAGACCCAGTACTTC
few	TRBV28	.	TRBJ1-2	CASSFIGGQNYGYTF	TGTGCCAGCAGTTTTATCGGTGGTCAGAACTATGGCTACACCTTC
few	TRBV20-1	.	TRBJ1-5	CSAAASLARGNQPQHF	TGCAGTGCTGCCGCAAGCCTCGCCCGTGGCAATCAGCCCCAGCATTTT
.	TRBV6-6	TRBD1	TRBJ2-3	CASWPSGQGTDTQYF	TGTGCCAGCTGGCCGTCGGGACAGGGGACAGATACGCAGTATTTT
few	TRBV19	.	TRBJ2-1	CASTLEAGASSYNEQFF	TGTGCCAGCACCCTCGAGGCGGGGGCAAGCTCCTACAATGAGCAGTTCTTC
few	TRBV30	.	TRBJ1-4	CAWSTRGAIATNEKLFF	TGTGCCTGGAGTACCCGGGGGGCCATAGCAACTAATGAAAAACTGTTTTTT
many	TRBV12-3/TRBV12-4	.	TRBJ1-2	CASRWGAGEGYTF	TGTGCCAGCCGTTGGGGGGCAGGGGAAGGCTACACCTTC
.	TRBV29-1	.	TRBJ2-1	CSEGGGGSYNEQFF	TGCAGCGAGGGCGGAGGCGGGTCCTACAATGAGCAGTTCTTC
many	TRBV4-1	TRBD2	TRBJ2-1	CASSPRAGGLWDEQFF	TGCGCCAGCAGCCCACGAGCGGGAGGCCTATGGGATGAGCAGTTCTTC
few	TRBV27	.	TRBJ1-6	CASSFPGGPLHF	TGTGCCAGCAGTTTTCCCGGTGGACCCCTCCACTTT
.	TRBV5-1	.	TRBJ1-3	CASSHAQENTIYF	TGCGCCAGCAGCCACGCCCAAGAAAACACCATATATTTC
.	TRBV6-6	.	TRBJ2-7	CASSYLTGREQYF	TGTGCCAGCAGTTACTTAACCGGTCGCGAGCAGTACTTC
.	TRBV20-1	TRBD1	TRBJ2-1	CSASGHRQGAYNEQFF	TGCAGTGCTAGTGGTCACCGACAGGGTGCCTACAATGAGCAGTTCTTC